This is a list of T cell receptor beta chains from one sample in a study of cytomegalovirus exposure and HLA in healthy donors. The repertoire was sequenced with immunoSEQ multiplex PCR; TCRdb's copy has only in-frame clones and lacks some. The profile shows nearly 110,000 clones, about nine tenths of them singletons. Sequencing was performed on PBMCs. The receptor source for this set is a woman younger than 35 in good health and CMV-seropositive. Each CDR3 is given with its conserved first and last residue. Fields, in order: D gene, J gene, clone size, V gene, CDR3 protein, CDR3 DNA. The D gene is left open where the match is weak. The size field is filled for only some rows; it gives once, few, many or a size class.

>TRBD1|TRBJ1-2|-|TRBV7-2
CASSKRRGQLNYGYTF
TGTGCCAGCAGCAAAAGAAGGGGACAGCTAAACTATGGCTACACCTTC
>-|TRBJ1-1|-|TRBV6-5
CASSYSGEGEAFF
TGTGCCAGCAGTTACTCGGGAGAGGGAGAAGCTTTCTTT
>-|TRBJ1-1|once|TRBV6-5
CASTSLNTEAFF
TGTGCCAGTACTTCCCTGAACACTGAAGCTTTCTTT
>-|TRBJ1-6|once|TRBV11-2
CASSRREGSSPLHF
TGTGCCAGCAGCCGAAGGGAAGGGAGTTCACCCCTCCACTTT
>-|TRBJ2-1|-|TRBV7-2
CASSLQLAPPYNEQFF
TGTGCCAGCAGCTTACAATTAGCCCCCCCTTACAATGAGCAGTTCTTC
>TRBD1|TRBJ1-6|-|TRBV7-9
CASSLAQAGGNSPLHF
TGTGCCAGCAGCTTAGCGCAGGCAGGGGGGAATTCACCCCTCCACTTT
>-|TRBJ1-2|-|TRBV19
CASTSTGRSNGYTF
TGTGCCAGTACCTCGACTGGTAGGTCGAATGGCTACACCTTC
>TRBD2|TRBJ2-3|-|TRBV5-6
CASSFGRASGNTQYF
TGTGCCAGCAGCTTTGGGCGGGCTAGCGGGAATACGCAGTATTTT
>-|TRBJ1-6|-|TRBV11-2
CASSFFPASSYNSPLHF
TGTGCCAGCAGCTTTTTCCCTGCTAGCTCCTATAATTCACCCCTCCACTTT
>TRBD2|TRBJ2-3|-|TRBV7-6
CASSLGRGGSTDTQYF
TGTGCCAGCAGCTTAGGGCGGGGGGGCTCCACAGATACGCAGTATTTT
>-|TRBJ2-1|-|TRBV18
CASSPPGRQFF
TGTGCCAGCTCACCACCTGGGCGGCAGTTCTTC
>-|TRBJ1-5|-|TRBV7-2
CASSSAGKNQPQHF
TGTGCCAGCAGCTCGGCAGGGAAGAATCAGCCCCAGCATTTT
>-|TRBJ2-5|-|TRBV15
CATSGGTSGETQYF
TGTGCCACCAGCGGTGGAACCTCAGGGGAGACCCAGTACTTC
>TRBD1|TRBJ2-1|-|TRBV4-1
CASSQDKDRGVYNEQFF
TGCGCCAGCAGCCAAGATAAGGACAGGGGGGTCTACAATGAGCAGTTCTTC
>-|TRBJ1-6|few|TRBV25-1
CASRSGDSPLHF
TGTGCCAGCAGATCGGGAGATTCACCCCTCCACTTT